Listed below are T cell receptor beta chains from one sample, sequenced in a study of cytomegalovirus exposure and HLA in healthy donors. Generated by immunoSEQ multiplex PCR, the TCRdb table keeps only in-frame clones and is missing some. The sample records over 110,000 clones, under 90% being singletons. Sequencing used PBMCs. These receptors were taken from a male donor in good health and CMV-seronegative. Each CDR3 is given with its conserved first and last residue. D genes are given only for firm matches. For some rows the clone size is stated as once, few or many, or as a class when expanded; others skip it.

d_call	v_call	clone_size	j_call	cdr3_nt	cdr3_aa
-	TRBV27	-	TRBJ2-7	TGTGCCAGCAGCCTTCGGACACCTTCCTACGAGCAGTACTTC	CASSLRTPSYEQYF
TRBD2	TRBV7-6	-	TRBJ2-3	TGTGCCAGCAGCCTATACGGCACTAGCGGTATTACTAGCACAGATACGCAGTATTTT	CASSLYGTSGITSTDTQYF
TRBD2	TRBV30	-	TRBJ2-3	TGTGCCTGGAGTGTAGATAGCGGGAGTGGGGGGGATACGCAGTATTTT	CAWSVDSGSGGDTQYF
-	TRBV19	-	TRBJ1-5	TGTGCCAGTAGTATGGGTGACACCGGTGTATTCGCCCAGCATTTT	CASSMGDTGVFAQHF
-	TRBV19	few	TRBJ2-1	TGTGCCAGTAGTACCTCGGACAACGGGCTCAATGAGCAGTTCTTC	CASSTSDNGLNEQFF
TRBD1	TRBV15	once	TRBJ1-5	TGTGCCACCAGCAGAGACCGGGACAGCTACAATCAGCCCCAGCATTTT	CATSRDRDSYNQPQHF
-	TRBV30	-	TRBJ1-2	TGTGCCTGGATGGAGAACTATGGCTACACCTTC	CAWMENYGYTF
TRBD1	TRBV11-2	-	TRBJ2-5	TGTGCCAGCAGCTACGGGACAGGGGAGACCCAGTACTTC	CASSYGTGETQYF
-	TRBV27	-	TRBJ2-7	TGTGCCAGCAGTATAATACAGGGCGAGCAGTACTTC	CASSIIQGEQYF
-	TRBV7-2	few	TRBJ2-5	TGTGCCAGCAGCCCGTACGGGACCCAGTACTTC	CASSPYGTQYF
-	TRBV4-2	-	TRBJ2-1	TGTGCCAGCAGCCAAGAGATTAGCGATGAGCAGTTCTTC	CASSQEISDEQFF
-	TRBV30	few	TRBJ1-5	TGTGCCTGGAGTGTAGCACGCAATCAGCCCCAGCATTTT	CAWSVARNQPQHF
-	TRBV29-1	once	TRBJ2-7	TGCAGCGTCCTCCTGCGGGGACAGAGATACGAGCAGTACTTC	CSVLLRGQRYEQYF
-	TRBV15	-	TRBJ1-1	TGTGCCACCAGCAGTCCTCGCGACATGAACACTGAAGCTTTCTTT	CATSSPRDMNTEAFF
-	TRBV18	-	TRBJ1-2	TGTGCCAGCTCACCCGGACAGAATTCCTATGGCTACACCTTC	CASSPGQNSYGYTF
-	TRBV27	-	TRBJ2-1	TGTGCCAGCAGTTCTCTTTTCGGTTCCTCCGAGCAGTTCTTC	CASSSLFGSSEQFF
TRBD1	TRBV10-1	-	TRBJ1-2	TGCGCCAGCAGACCTGTCAACAGGGGCCCTAACTATGGCTACACCTTC	CASRPVNRGPNYGYTF
-	TRBV11-1	-	TRBJ2-3	TGTGCCAGCAGCTATGTACCCGGGGATACGCAGTATTTT	CASSYVPGDTQYF
TRBD1	TRBV28	-	TRBJ2-2	TGTGCCAGCAGTCTCCGGACAGGGAGAAGATCCACCGGGGAGCTGTTTTTT	CASSLRTGRRSTGELFF
-	TRBV12-5	-	TRBJ1-2	TGTGCTAGTGGTTTGGCCTCTGATCAGGCGGGGTATGGCTACACCTTC	CASGLASDQAGYGYTF
-	TRBV27	-	TRBJ2-3	TGTGCCAGCAGTTTGGGCTGGCAAGGTTGGAGCACAGATACGCAGTATTTT	CASSLGWQGWSTDTQYF
-	TRBV11-2	-	TRBJ2-4	TGTGCCAGCAGCCATGGAGAGGCCATTCAGTACTTC	CASSHGEAIQYF
-	TRBV6-5	-	TRBJ1-2	TGTGCCAGCAGTTACTCAGAGGGTGGCTATGGCTACACCTTC	CASSYSEGGYGYTF
-	TRBV4-1	once	TRBJ2-1	TGCGCCAGCAGCCAAGTTATGGACTGGCGCATCGACAATGAGCAGTTCTTC	CASSQVMDWRIDNEQFF
TRBD2	TRBV9	once	TRBJ2-1	TGTGCCAGCAGCGTAGGCCTAGCGGGAGGGTATAATGAGCAGTTCTTC	CASSVGLAGGYNEQFF
-	TRBV5-8	once	TRBJ1-1	TGTGCCAGCAGCCGACAGATTGAAGCTTTCTTT	CASSRQIEAFF
TRBD1	TRBV9	-	TRBJ2-7	TGTGCCAGCAGCGCCGGACAGGGGGTGACAGAAAGGGTGTACGAGCAGTACTTC	CASSAGQGVTERVYEQYF
TRBD2	TRBV7-9	-	TRBJ2-3	TGTGCCAGCAGCTTAGAATCGGCTAGCGGGGAATACACAGATACGCAGTATTTT	CASSLESASGEYTDTQYF
-	TRBV7-3	-	TRBJ2-1	TGTGCCAGCAGCTTAGGTGGCTGGAGCGGGAATGAGCAGTTCTTC	CASSLGGWSGNEQFF
TRBD2	TRBV10-2	-	TRBJ2-3	TGCGCCAGCAATGTAGCGGGAGCAGATACGCAGTATTTT	CASNVAGADTQYF
TRBD1	TRBV5-1	-	TRBJ1-2	TGCGCCAGCAGCGAGGGACAGGGTACGAAGGGCTATGGCTACACCTTC	CASSEGQGTKGYGYTF
-	TRBV15	once	TRBJ1-4	TGTGCCACCAGCAGAGACCAGGGTGAAAAACTGTTTTTT	CATSRDQGEKLFF
-	TRBV19	-	TRBJ2-7	TGTGCCAGTAGTCGATCTAGCGCCTTTCCCAACGAGCAGTACTTC	CASSRSSAFPNEQYF
TRBD1	TRBV4-2	-	TRBJ2-7	TGTGCCAGCAGCCAAGTAGCTGGGCAGGGGGCCTCCTACGAGCAGTACTTC	CASSQVAGQGASYEQYF
-	TRBV7-9	-	TRBJ2-6	TGTGCCAGCACCACTAGCTCTGGGGCCAACGTCCTGACTTTC	CASTTSSGANVLTF
-	TRBV7-9	-	TRBJ2-7	TGTTCCAGCAGCTTAGGAGATTCCGAGCAGTACTTC	CSSSLGDSEQYF
TRBD2	TRBV27	-	TRBJ2-7	TGTGCCAGCAGTTTAGAAGCGGGAAGCTACGAGCAGTACTTC	CASSLEAGSYEQYF
-	TRBV18	-	TRBJ1-3	TGTGCCAGCTCACCATCAGGAGGAGGAAACACCATATATTTT	CASSPSGGGNTIYF
TRBD2	TRBV7-9	once	TRBJ2-3	TGTGCCAGCAGCACGACTAGCGGGCTTACGATAGATACGCAGTATTTT	CASSTTSGLTIDTQYF
TRBD1	TRBV5-1	-	TRBJ1-1	TGCGCCAGCAGCCCAGGGGGCGCGGGGACTGAAGCTTTCTTT	CASSPGGAGTEAFF
-	TRBV9	few	TRBJ1-3	TGTGCCAGCAGCCGGAGGGGCGGAAACACCATATATTTT	CASSRRGGNTIYF
-	TRBV4-2	-	TRBJ1-1	TGTGCCAGCAGCCAAGATTGGGCGGGAAACACTGAAGCTTTCTTT	CASSQDWAGNTEAFF
TRBD2	TRBV7-6	-	TRBJ2-5	TGTGCCAGCAGCTTATGGGCGGGAGGTGAGACCCAGTACTTC	CASSLWAGGETQYF
-	TRBV5-6	-	TRBJ2-7	TGTGCCAGTAGCGGCCGTCCCTACGAGCAGTACTTC	CASSGRPYEQYF
TRBD1	TRBV9	-	TRBJ1-4	TGTGCCAGCAGCGCAGGGGGCGTCGGTGAAAAACTGTTTTTT	CASSAGGVGEKLFF